The T cell receptor beta chain described here comes from a study of blood T cells in healthy people across ages. Trimming left V 4 bases short and J 11 bases short, with 23 bases between. The germline V gene encodes CDR1 LGHNA and CDR2 YSLEER. CDR3 length: 15 residues. It was with a sample-barcoded 5' primer and a J-beta primer mix that a second PCR of about 6 to 12 cycles was run. One entry per CDR3 protein results from TCRdb running MiXCR on the 5' RACE reads. The sample yields hundreds of thousands of distinct CDR3 sequences, around 50% seen once. The sequenced sample consisted of blood. This receptor was obtained from a middle-aged man in good health. The V call is TRBV4-3, the J call TRBJ2-5, with D possibly being TRBD2 (6 bases). The CDR3 DNA reads TGCGCCAGCAGCCCACCGGGACTCCTTTACAATGAGCAGTACTTC. Its translation is CASSPPGLLYNEQYF.